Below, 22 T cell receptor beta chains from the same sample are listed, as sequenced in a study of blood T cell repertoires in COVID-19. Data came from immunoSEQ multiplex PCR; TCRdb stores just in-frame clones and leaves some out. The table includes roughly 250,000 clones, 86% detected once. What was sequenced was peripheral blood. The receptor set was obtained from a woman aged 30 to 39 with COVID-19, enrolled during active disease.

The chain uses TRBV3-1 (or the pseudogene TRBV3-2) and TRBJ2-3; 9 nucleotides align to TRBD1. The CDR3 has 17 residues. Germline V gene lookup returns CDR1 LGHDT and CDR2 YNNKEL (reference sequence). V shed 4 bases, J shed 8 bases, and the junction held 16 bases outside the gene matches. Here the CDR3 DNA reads TGTGCCAGCAGCCGAGACGGGACAGGGCTCATGTTGTCTACGCAGTATTTT. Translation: CASSRDGTGLMLSTQYF.

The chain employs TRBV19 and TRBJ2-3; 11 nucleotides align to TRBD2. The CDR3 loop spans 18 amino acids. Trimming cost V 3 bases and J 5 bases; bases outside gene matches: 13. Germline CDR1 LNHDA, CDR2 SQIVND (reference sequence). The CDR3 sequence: CASSIDAPSGGPGDTQYF. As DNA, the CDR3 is TGTGCCAGTAGTATCGACGCCCCTAGCGGGGGGCCGGGAGATACGCAGTATTTT.

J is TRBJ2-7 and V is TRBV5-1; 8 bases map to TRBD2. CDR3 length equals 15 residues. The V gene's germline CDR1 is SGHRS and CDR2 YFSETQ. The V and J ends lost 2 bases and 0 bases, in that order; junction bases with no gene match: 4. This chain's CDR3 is CASSFTSGISYEQYF. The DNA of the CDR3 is TGCGCCAGCAGCTTCACTAGCGGAATCTCCTACGAGCAGTACTTC.

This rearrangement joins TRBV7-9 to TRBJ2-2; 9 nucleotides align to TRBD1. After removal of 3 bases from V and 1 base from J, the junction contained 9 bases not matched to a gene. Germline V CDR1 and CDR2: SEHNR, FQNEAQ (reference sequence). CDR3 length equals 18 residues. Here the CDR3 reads CASSFGDRVARNTGELFF. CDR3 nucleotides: TGTGCCAGCAGCTTCGGGGACAGGGTGGCGAGGAACACCGGGGAGCTGTTTTTT.

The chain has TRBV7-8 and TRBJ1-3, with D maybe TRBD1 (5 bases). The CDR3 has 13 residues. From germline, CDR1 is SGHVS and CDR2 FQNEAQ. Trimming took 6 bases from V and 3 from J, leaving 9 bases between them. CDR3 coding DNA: TGTGCCAGCAGGGGTCAGGGTGGAAACACCATATATTTT. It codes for CASRGQGGNTIYF.

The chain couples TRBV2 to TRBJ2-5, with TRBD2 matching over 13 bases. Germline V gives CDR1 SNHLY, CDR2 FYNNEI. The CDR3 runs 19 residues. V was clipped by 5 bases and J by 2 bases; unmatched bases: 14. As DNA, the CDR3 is TGTGCCAGCAGTCTCCGCCCAAGACTAGCGGGGGGCTCACAAGAGACCCAGTACTTC. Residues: CASSLRPRLAGGSQETQYF.

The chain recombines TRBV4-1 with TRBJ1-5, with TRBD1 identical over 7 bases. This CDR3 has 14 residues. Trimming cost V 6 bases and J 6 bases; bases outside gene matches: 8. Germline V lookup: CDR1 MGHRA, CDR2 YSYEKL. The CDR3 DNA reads TGCGCCAGCAGACGACAGGGACGGGGTCAGCCCCAGCATTTT. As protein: CASRRQGRGQPQHF.

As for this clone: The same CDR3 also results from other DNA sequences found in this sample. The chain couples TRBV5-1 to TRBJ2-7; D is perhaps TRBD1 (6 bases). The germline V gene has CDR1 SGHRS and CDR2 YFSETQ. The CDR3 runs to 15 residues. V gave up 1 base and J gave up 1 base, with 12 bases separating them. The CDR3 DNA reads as TGCGCCAGCAGCTTGCGTAGAGGGGGTTCCTACGAGCAGTACTTC. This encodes CASSLRRGGSYEQYF.

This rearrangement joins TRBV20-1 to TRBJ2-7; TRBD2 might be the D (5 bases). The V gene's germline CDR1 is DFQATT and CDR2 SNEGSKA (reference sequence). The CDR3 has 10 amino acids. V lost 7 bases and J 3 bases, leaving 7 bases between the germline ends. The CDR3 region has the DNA TGCAGTGGAGGAGGCTACGAGCAGTACTTC. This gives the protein CSGGGYEQYF.

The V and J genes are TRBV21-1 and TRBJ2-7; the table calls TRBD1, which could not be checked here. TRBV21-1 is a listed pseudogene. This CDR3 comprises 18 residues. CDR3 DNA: TGTGCCAGCAGCCCACGTCAGGCAGGGGGGCGCCCCACCTACGAGCAGTACTTC. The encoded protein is CASSPRQAGGRPTYEQYF.

As DNA, the CDR3 is TGTGCCAGTAGTACCAGTAACTATGGCTACACCTTC. It codes for CASSTSNYGYTF. The J gene is TRBJ1-2, the V gene TRBV19; no firm D call. Trimming stripped 4 bases from V and 1 base from J, with 4 bases between. Per germline, CDR1 LNHDA and CDR2 SQIVND (reference sequence). This CDR3 has 12 amino acids.

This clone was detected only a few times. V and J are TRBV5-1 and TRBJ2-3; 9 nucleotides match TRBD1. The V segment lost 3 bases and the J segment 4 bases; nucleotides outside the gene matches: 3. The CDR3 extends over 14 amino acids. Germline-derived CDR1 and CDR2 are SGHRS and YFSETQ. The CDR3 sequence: CASSSGQGSDTQYF. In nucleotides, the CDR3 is TGCGCCAGCAGCTCAGGACAGGGGTCAGATACGCAGTATTTT.

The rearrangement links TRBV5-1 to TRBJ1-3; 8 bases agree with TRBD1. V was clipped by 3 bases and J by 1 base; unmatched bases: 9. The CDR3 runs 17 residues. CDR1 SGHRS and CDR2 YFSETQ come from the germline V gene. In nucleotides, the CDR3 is TGCGCCAGCAGCTACCAATCGGACAGGGTGTCTGGAAACACCATATATTTT. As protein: CASSYQSDRVSGNTIYF.

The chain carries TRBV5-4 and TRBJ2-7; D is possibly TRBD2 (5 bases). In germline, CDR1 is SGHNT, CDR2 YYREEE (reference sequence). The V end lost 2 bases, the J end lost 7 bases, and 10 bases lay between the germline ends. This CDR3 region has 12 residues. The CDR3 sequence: CASSFGDGEQYF. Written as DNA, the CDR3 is TGTGCCAGCAGCTTCGGGGATGGGGAGCAGTACTTC.

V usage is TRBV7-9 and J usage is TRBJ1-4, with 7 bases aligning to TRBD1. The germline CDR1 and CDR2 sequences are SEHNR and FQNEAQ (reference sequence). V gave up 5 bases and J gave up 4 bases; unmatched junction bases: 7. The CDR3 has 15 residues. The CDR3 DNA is TGTGCCAGCAGCCTCGACAGGGACCTTAATGAAAAACTGTTTTTT. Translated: CASSLDRDLNEKLFF.

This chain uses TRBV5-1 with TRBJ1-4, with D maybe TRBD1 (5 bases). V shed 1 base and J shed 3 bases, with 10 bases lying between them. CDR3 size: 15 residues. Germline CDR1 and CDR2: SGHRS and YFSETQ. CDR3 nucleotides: TGCGCCAGCAGCTTGTTCGCAGGGTCTAATGAAAAACTGTTTTTT. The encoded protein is CASSLFAGSNEKLFF.

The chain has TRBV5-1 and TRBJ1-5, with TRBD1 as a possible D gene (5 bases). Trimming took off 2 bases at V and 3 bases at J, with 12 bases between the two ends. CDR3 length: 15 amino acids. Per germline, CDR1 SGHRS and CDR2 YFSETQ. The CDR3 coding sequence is TGCGCCAGCAGCTTAACAGGTCTGGACAATCAGCCCCAGCATTTT. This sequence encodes CASSLTGLDNQPQHF.

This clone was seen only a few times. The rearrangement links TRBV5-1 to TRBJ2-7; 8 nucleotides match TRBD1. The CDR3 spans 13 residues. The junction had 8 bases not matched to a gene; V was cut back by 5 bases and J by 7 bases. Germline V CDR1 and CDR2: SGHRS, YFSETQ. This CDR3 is CASRFQGAGEQYF. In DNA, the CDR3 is TGCGCCAGCAGATTCCAGGGGGCGGGTGAGCAGTACTTC.

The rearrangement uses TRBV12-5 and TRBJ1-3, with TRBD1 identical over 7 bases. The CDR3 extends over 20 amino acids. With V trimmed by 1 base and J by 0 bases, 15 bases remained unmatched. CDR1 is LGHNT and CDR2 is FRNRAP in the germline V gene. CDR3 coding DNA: TGTGCTAGTGGTTTGGCCACCTCCGGGACAGAAACTTTCTCTGGAAACACCATATATTTT. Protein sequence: CASGLATSGTETFSGNTIYF.

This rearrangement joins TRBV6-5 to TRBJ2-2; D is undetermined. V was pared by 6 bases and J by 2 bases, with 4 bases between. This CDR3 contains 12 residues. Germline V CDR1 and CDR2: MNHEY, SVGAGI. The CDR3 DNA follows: TGTGCCAGCAGCAGAAACACCGGGGAGCTGTTTTTT. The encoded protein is CASSRNTGELFF.

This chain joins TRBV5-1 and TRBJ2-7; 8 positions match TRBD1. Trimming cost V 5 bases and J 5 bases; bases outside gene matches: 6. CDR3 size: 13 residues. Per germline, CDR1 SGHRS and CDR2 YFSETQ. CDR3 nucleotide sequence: TGCGCCAGCAGTATCCAGGGGGCCAACGAGCAGTACTTC. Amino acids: CASSIQGANEQYF.

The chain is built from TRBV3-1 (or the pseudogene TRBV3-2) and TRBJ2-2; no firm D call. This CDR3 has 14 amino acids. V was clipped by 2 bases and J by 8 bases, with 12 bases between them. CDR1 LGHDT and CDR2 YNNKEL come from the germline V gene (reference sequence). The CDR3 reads CASSQLSALGELFF. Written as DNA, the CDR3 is TGTGCCAGCAGCCAACTGAGCGCCTTGGGGGAGCTGTTTTTT.